The present entry profiles one TCR beta chain with its context. Its target is unknown. Clones were read by immunoSEQ multiplex PCR, and TCRdb kept only the in-frame ones, dropping some. This table holds 150,000 or so clones, about 88% found once. This specimen comes from a study of cytomegalovirus exposure and HLA in healthy donors. Study in general: The same platform used for the 500 to 850 first-cohort repertoires was also used for the 120 validation repertoires, as a later analysis reported.

This CDR3 region has 16 residues. Germline V gene data show CDR1 as LNHDA and CDR2 as SQIVND (reference sequence). The V segment lost 1 base and the J segment 4 bases; nucleotides outside the gene matches: 5. Study-wide findings and caveats: The tendency of first-cohort TCR clusters to co-occur in the 120 validation repertoires was the finding of a later analysis. For most TCR sequences rarity was the rule, although some public TCRs occurred in many donors.

J is TRBJ2-1 and V is TRBV19; 9 positions agree with TRBD2. Sequenced material: PBMCs. This receptor was obtained from a woman aged 18-29 years in good health and CMV-seropositive. CDR3 sequence reads: CASSIVASGAYNEQFF. CDR3 DNA: TGTGCCAGTAGTATAGTGGCTAGCGGGGCTTACAATGAGCAGTTCTTC.